Included here is one T cell receptor beta chain sequence, with context. Antigen unknown. The V segment lost 5 bases and the J segment 0 bases; nucleotides outside the gene matches: 4. The CDR3 spans 15 residues. Germline assignment: CDR1 SGHAT and CDR2 FQDESV (reference sequence). As input for TCR beta libraries, roughly 2.1 micrograms of genomic DNA came from cryopreserved PBMCs. The sample comes from a study of cytotoxic CD8 clonotypes in ibrutinib-treated CLL. The wider study: The average sample held roughly 250,000 productive templates and approximately 93,000 productive rearrangements.

The study, taken as a whole, reports: Stable or contracted on treatment, public clonotypes were also uncommon.

This table comes from immunoSEQ multiplex PCR, and its TCRdb copy is limited to in-frame clones, with some not included. Of tens of thousands of clones in the sample, 45% to 60% were seen once. The material sequenced was PBMCs, taken after 12 months of ibrutinib treatment. The receptor's source is a human donor with chronic lymphocytic leukemia. J is TRBJ2-7 and V is TRBV11-1; 10 bases align to TRBD1. The CDR3 spells CASSPRDRGSYEQYV. The CDR3 DNA is TGTGCCAGCAGCCCCCGGGACAGGGGCTCCTACGAGCAGTACGTC.